These 4 T cell receptor beta chains were sequenced from one sample in a study of shared clonotypes between healthy human individuals. The data were produced by immunoSEQ multiplex PCR, yet TCRdb's version contains in-frame clones alone and is incomplete. The data hold 850,000 to 1,100,000 clones, with 70% to 80% observed a single time. Sequenced material: memory CD4+ T cells from PBMCs. Subset described: CD45RA-negative fraction. The receptors come from a man aged 18-30 years in good health. Some clones in this sample may be carry-over from other donors' samples.

In its sample, this clone was seen a few times. The rearrangement joins TRBV15 to TRBJ2-5, with 7 bases that match TRBD2. The CDR3 runs 14 residues. Per germline, CDR1 LNHNV and CDR2 YYDKDF (reference sequence). Losses at the gene ends were 5 bases for V and 5 bases for J; bases not matched to a gene: 8. CDR3 loop: CATSGIGGSETQYF. As DNA, the CDR3 is TGTGCCACCAGCGGGATTGGCGGGAGTGAGACCCAGTACTTC.

The chain carries TRBV7-9 and TRBJ2-7; D may match TRBD1 or TRBD2 (5 bases each). CDR3 length equals 17 residues. V dropped 1 base and J dropped 1 base, with 17 bases sitting between them. Germline CDR1 reads SEHNR; CDR2 reads FQNEAQ (reference sequence). Here the CDR3 reads CASSLGLGPSLSYEQYF. In DNA, the CDR3 is TGTGCCAGCAGCTTAGGGTTGGGACCTAGTCTATCCTACGAGCAGTACTTC.

V gene TRBV5-1 combines with J gene TRBJ2-1, with D possibly matching TRBD1 (7 bases). The germline CDR1 and CDR2 sequences are SGHRS and YFSETQ. The CDR3 spans 16 residues. V lost 4 bases and J 4 bases, leaving 18 bases between the germline ends. The CDR3: CASSPESGGSYNEQFF. CDR3 sequence (DNA): TGCGCCAGCAGCCCCGAATCAGGGGGGTCATACAATGAGCAGTTCTTC.

The rearrangement links TRBV7-9 to TRBJ2-1; the D is unclear. Germline CDR1 and CDR2: SEHNR and FQNEAQ (reference sequence). CDR3 length: 16 amino acids. V was clipped by 1 base and J by 0 bases, with 10 bases between them. CDR3 bases: TGTGCCAGCAGCTTAGGGCAGGCAAACTCCTACAATGAGCAGTTCTTC. It is translated as CASSLGQANSYNEQFF.